The sequence of this T cell receptor (beta chain) was determined in a study of T cell responses to AZD1222 COVID-19 vaccine. General observations from the study: Clonal diversity was possibly underestimated, and the donors were mostly white British, with more females. Nearly half of the spike-specific TCRs reportedly recognize variant regions that carry no mutations. After the peak T cell response, and only then, were repertoires sampled. Spike-spanning, vaccine-associated CD4 TCRs were dominant at 160-218 and 743-854.

Turning to this clone: No antigen is known for it.

Clones were read by immunoSEQ multiplex PCR, and TCRdb kept only the in-frame ones, dropping some. The repertoire holds tens of thousands of clones, with just over 90% as singletons. The CDR3 is 15 residues long. Germline CDR1 LNHDA, CDR2 SQIVND (reference sequence). With V trimmed by 1 base and J by 4 bases, 6 bases remained unmatched. The chain employs TRBV19 and TRBJ2-5; 7 nucleotides line up with TRBD2. Sequences were derived from peripheral blood, sampled 28 days after the second AZD1222 dose. The receptor comes from an adult who received the AZD1222 COVID-19 vaccine. Written as DNA, the CDR3 is TGTGCCAGTAGTATAGGGGGGACGGGAGGAGAGACCCAGTACTTC. Amino acids: CASSIGGTGGETQYF.